Below, 24 T cell receptor beta chains from the same sample are listed, as sequenced in a study of T-cell reconstitution after alpha-beta-depleted transplantation in children. TCRbeta library construction was performed incorporating unique molecular identifiers. TCRdb ran MiXCR on the PCR reads and lists one entry per CDR3 protein. The sample carries 500,000 to 650,000 distinct CDR3 sequences, 11% recorded once. The source was PBMCs, mostly from graft donor cells, collected 180 days after TCRalphabeta/CD19-depleted stem cell transplant. The source is a female patient aged 2-9 years who had a stem cell transplant for aplastic anemia, so the T cells may come from the graft donor.

J is TRBJ1-5 and V is TRBV10-3, with no clear D. Trimming pared 4 bases from V and 8 bases from J, leaving 12 bases between. This CDR3 has 13 amino acids. CDR1 ENHRY and CDR2 SYGVKD come from the germline V gene. The CDR3 bases are TGTGCCATCAGTGCGACCCAGATAGAGCCCCAGCATTTT. Its protein product is CAISATQIEPQHF.

This clonotype was seen repeatedly, ten times or more. The chain has TRBV12-3 or TRBV12-4 and TRBJ2-6, with D uncertain. The CDR3 is 17 amino acids. The V gene lost 5 bases and the J gene lost 3 bases, with 17 bases spanning the gap. CDR3 region: CASSPGPRVDGANVLTF. CDR3 bases: TGTGCCAGCAGTCCGGGCCCTAGGGTAGATGGGGCCAACGTCCTGACTTTC.

This sequence joins TRBV3-1 and TRBJ1-2; D unresolved. The germline gives CDR1 LGHDT, CDR2 YNNKEL (reference sequence). Trimming removed 0 bases at V and 4 bases at J, with 6 bases between. The CDR3 runs to 13 residues. CDR3 region: CASSQDSAYGYTF. CDR3 DNA sequence: TGTGCCAGCAGCCAAGACTCGGCCTATGGCTACACCTTC.

This clonotype was counted only a few times. This chain's CDR3 is CASSQEVTLYGYTF. DNA of the CDR3: TGTGCCAGCAGCCAAGAGGTGACCCTCTATGGCTACACCTTC. The chain has TRBV14 and TRBJ1-2, with no clear D. The CDR3 spans 14 residues. Germline values: CDR1 SGHDN, CDR2 FVKESK. V was pared by 0 bases and J by 4 bases, with 9 bases between.

This clonotype was seen only a few times. The rearrangement links TRBV4-3 to TRBJ2-1; TRBD2 might be the D (6 bases). Trimming left V 0 bases short and J 12 bases short, with 6 bases between. The CDR3 spans 11 residues. The germline V gene encodes CDR1 LGHNA and CDR2 YSLEER. In DNA form, the CDR3 reads TGCGCCAGCAGCCAAGAGACTAGGCAGTTCTTC. Amino acids: CASSQETRQFF.

This clonotype was recorded a few times. V is TRBV7-9 and J is TRBJ2-4; 8 bases match TRBD1. J was trimmed by 0 bases and V by 5 bases; bases with no gene match: 9. CDR1 is SEHNR, CDR2 FQNEAQ, per germline (reference sequence). The CDR3 has 17 amino acids. The CDR3 DNA reads TGTGCCAGCAGCCAGGGGGCAGGACAACTAGCCAAAAACATTCAGTACTTC. Translating gives CASSQGAGQLAKNIQYF.

The chain recombines TRBV5-1 with TRBJ1-3; tentatively, D is TRBD1 (6 bases). Germline V gene data show CDR1 as SGHRS and CDR2 as YFSETQ. The CDR3 is 13 residues long. Deletions cut 7 bases from V and 3 bases from J, with 11 bases between. Here the CDR3 DNA reads TGCGCCAGCCAGAAGGGGGTTGGAAACACCATATATTTT. This sequence encodes CASQKGVGNTIYF.

The chain combines TRBV5-1 with TRBJ2-5; D is undetermined. In germline, CDR1 is SGHRS, CDR2 YFSETQ. The V end was cut by 5 bases, the J end by 4 bases, with 12 bases between. The CDR3 spans 13 residues. The CDR3 reads CASRSLDGETQYF. CDR3 nucleotides: TGCGCCAGCAGGTCCCTCGACGGAGAGACCCAGTACTTC.

The table lists this clonotype with many counts. The rearrangement joins TRBV24-1 to TRBJ1-1; 8 bases agree with TRBD1. V shed 2 bases and J 1 base; nucleotides not matched to a gene: 5. This CDR3 is built from 16 residues. CDR1 and CDR2 (germline): KGHDR, SFDVKD. The CDR3 region has the DNA TGTGCCACCAGTGATTCCTCCCAGGGGGCGAACACTGAAGCTTTCTTT. Translated: CATSDSSQGANTEAFF.

The table lists this clonotype with many counts. CDR3: CASRPGGTGYGYTF. Here the CDR3 DNA reads TGTGCCAGCAGACCAGGGGGGACAGGCTATGGCTACACCTTC. This rearrangement joins TRBV12-3 or TRBV12-4 to TRBJ1-2, with TRBD1 matching 8 bases. V gave up 6 bases and J gave up 4 bases; unmatched junction bases: 7. The CDR3 loop spans 14 amino acids.

The chain has TRBV7-2 and TRBJ1-2; TRBD1 is a possible D gene (5 bases). The CDR3 length is 14 residues. The V end lost 1 base, the J end lost 4 bases, and 10 bases lay between the germline ends. Germline V CDR1 and CDR2: SGHTA, FQGNSA. In DNA, the CDR3 is TGTGCCAGCAGCTTAGGGGGCGGAATCTATGGCTACACCTTC. Residues: CASSLGGGIYGYTF.

This clonotype has only a few counts. This chain connects TRBV25-1 to TRBJ2-1; 9 bases agree with TRBD2. CDR1 and CDR2 from the germline V gene are MGHDK and SYGVNS. V was clipped by 0 bases and J by 6 bases; unmatched bases: 6. The CDR3 consists of 16 residues. The CDR3 nucleotides read TGTGCCAGCAGTGAATATGGAGGACTAGCGCTCAATGAGCAGTTCTTC. Encoded protein: CASSEYGGLALNEQFF.

This clonotype appeared many times. The genes are TRBV10-3 and TRBJ2-3; D is uncertain. V was clipped by 9 bases and J by 2 bases, with 9 bases between them. CDR3 length: 12 amino acids. CDR1 is ENHRY, CDR2 SYGVKD, per germline. CDR3 coding DNA: TGTGCCATTACTGACTCCACAGATACGCAGTATTTT. Its translation is CAITDSTDTQYF.

This chain uses TRBV4-3 with TRBJ2-3; 16 bases are a match to TRBD2. CDR1 and CDR2 from the germline V gene are LGHNA and YSLEER. V dropped 3 bases and J dropped 5; count of bases not matched to a gene: 5. CDR3 length: 17 residues. CDR3 bases: TGCGCCAGCAGCCACCGGGGGACTAGCGGGAGGGGAGATACGCAGTATTTT. This codes for CASSHRGTSGRGDTQYF.

This clonotype occurred many times. The V call is TRBV18, the J call TRBJ1-1, with D maybe TRBD1 (5 bases). Germline CDR1 reads KGHSH; CDR2 reads LQKENI. With 4 bases removed from V and 11 bases from J, the gap between germline ends came to 20 bases. This CDR3 has 14 amino acids. The CDR3 sequence is CASSLSTGHDGAFF. As DNA, the CDR3 is TGTGCCAGCTCACTTTCAACAGGACACGACGGCGCTTTCTTT.

Many counts were recorded for this clonotype. The chain combines TRBV20-1 with TRBJ1-3; D is uncertain. Deletions cut 3 bases from V and 0 bases from J, with 12 bases between. The CDR3 is made up of 15 amino acids. CDR1 DFQATT and CDR2 SNEGSKA come from the germline V gene (reference sequence). CDR3 amino acids: CSASRIYRSGNTIYF. CDR3 nucleotides: TGCAGTGCTAGTCGAATTTACCGCTCTGGAAACACCATATATTTT.

The rearrangement links TRBV7-2 to TRBJ1-1; D is possibly TRBD1 (5 bases). The V gene lost 0 bases and the J gene lost 5 bases, with 13 bases spanning the gap. From germline, CDR1 is SGHTA and CDR2 FQGNSA. The CDR3 runs to 15 residues. CDR3 nucleotides: TGTGCCAGCAGCTTAGCCGGGGCGCAGACAACTGAAGCTTTCTTT. Translation gives CASSLAGAQTTEAFF.

In this sample, this clonotype turned up a few times. The chain couples TRBV5-5 to TRBJ1-1; D possibly corresponds to TRBD1 (5 bases). CDR1 SGHKS and CDR2 YYEKEE come from the germline V gene (reference sequence). The CDR3 sequence is 16 residues long. Trimming took off 5 bases at V and 1 base at J, with 18 bases between the two ends. This CDR3 is CASRPLGENWNTEAFF. The CDR3, as DNA: TGTGCCAGCAGACCCTTGGGGGAGAATTGGAACACTGAAGCTTTCTTT.

This clonotype has more than one count but fewer than ten. V and J are TRBV12-3 or TRBV12-4 and TRBJ2-4, with 10 bases that match TRBD2. This CDR3 comprises 18 residues. V lost 4 bases and J lost 1; bases outside the gene matches: 10. CDR3 coding DNA: TGTGCCAGCAGTTCTACTAGCGGGACCCTTCTTGCCAAAAACATTCAGTACTTC. The encoded protein is CASSSTSGTLLAKNIQYF.

The table lists this clonotype with many counts. This sequence joins TRBV20-1 and TRBJ2-2; tentatively, D is TRBD1 (7 bases). V was pared by 4 bases and J by 4 bases, with 13 bases between. Germline V lookup: CDR1 DFQATT, CDR2 SNEGSKA (reference sequence). The CDR3 has 14 amino acids. CDR3 protein: CSATAGGSTGELFF. The DNA of the CDR3 is TGCAGTGCTACGGCAGGGGGGAGCACCGGGGAGCTGTTTTTT.

This clonotype has just a few counts. This rearrangement joins TRBV10-3 to TRBJ2-1; 10 nucleotides line up with TRBD2. Germline V lookup: CDR1 ENHRY, CDR2 SYGVKD. V trimming: 2 bases; J trimming: 4 bases; junction bases outside the gene matches: 8. The CDR3 sequence is 17 residues long. CDR3 DNA: TGTGCCATCAGTGAGCGAGGACTAGCGGAGCTTTACAATGAGCAGTTCTTC. It translates to CAISERGLAELYNEQFF.

This clonotype was seen a few times. The J gene is TRBJ1-2, the V gene TRBV7-2; TRBD1 agrees at 11 bases. The CDR3 extends over 15 amino acids. The J segment lost 3 bases and the V segment lost 5 bases, leaving 5 bases of the junction unmatched. Germline-derived CDR1 and CDR2 are SGHTA and FQGNSA. The CDR3 is CASSKDRGRYYGYTF. The CDR3 region has the DNA TGTGCCAGCAGCAAGGACAGGGGGCGCTACTATGGCTACACCTTC.

The V call is TRBV5-1, the J call TRBJ1-3; no clear D gene. The CDR3 spans 15 residues. V was pared by 0 bases and J by 1 base, with 8 bases between. Germline lookup yields CDR1 SGHRS and CDR2 YFSETQ. CDR3 protein: CASSLEFRSGNTIYF. The CDR3 bases are TGCGCCAGCAGCTTGGAGTTTCGGTCTGGAAACACCATATATTTT.

The rearrangement uses TRBV4-3 and TRBJ1-2; 7 bases line up with TRBD1. The CDR3 is 15 amino acids. The junction had 6 bases not matched to a gene; V was cut back by 3 bases and J by 2 bases. CDR1 is LGHNA and CDR2 is YSLEER in the germline V gene. The CDR3 loop is CASSQKWTGNYGYTF. The CDR3 nucleotides are TGCGCCAGCAGCCAGAAATGGACAGGAAACTATGGCTACACCTTC.